The next 7 T cell receptor beta chains were all read from a single sample in a study. TCRdb re-called the RT-PCR reads through MiXCR, storing one row per CDR3 protein. The sample yields about 680,000 distinct CDR3 sequences, 13% to 15% seen once. The sample taken for sequencing was memory CD4+ T cells from blood. The source is a female donor in good health, serving as a healthy control.

The rearrangement links TRBV2 to TRBJ2-7; 8 positions match TRBD1. This CDR3 comprises 12 residues. After removal of 10 bases from V and 7 bases from J, the junction contained 9 bases not matched to a gene. The germline V gene has CDR1 SNHLY and CDR2 FYNNEI. CDR3: CAKGQGVGEQYF. The DNA of the CDR3 is TGTGCCAAAGGACAGGGTGTGGGAGAGCAGTACTTC.

Many counts were recorded for this clonotype. V is TRBV10-3 and J is TRBJ2-7; tentative D call: TRBD2 (5 bases). Trimming removed 8 bases at V and 0 bases at J, with 8 bases between. Germline CDR1 and CDR2: ENHRY and SYGVKD. There are 12 residues in the CDR3. This chain's CDR3 is CAIAGDSYEQYF. The DNA of the CDR3 is TGTGCCATCGCGGGCGACTCCTACGAGCAGTACTTC.

The sample holds a few counts of this clonotype. The chain uses TRBV5-1 and TRBJ2-1; TRBD2 is a possible D gene (5 bases). Trimming took off 5 bases at V and 4 bases at J, with 10 bases between the two ends. CDR3 length equals 13 residues. CDR1 and CDR2 from the germline V gene are SGHRS and YFSETQ. For the CDR3, the DNA is TGCGCCAGCAGATGGGAGAGTTACAATGAGCAGTTCTTC. Its protein is CASRWESYNEQFF. Complete variable domain (other parts from reference TRBV5-1 and TRBJ2-1): KAGVTQTPRYLIKTRGQQVTLSCSPISGHRSVSWYQQTPGQGLQFLFEYFSETQRNKGNFPGRFSGRQFSNSRSEMNVSTLELGDSALYLCASRWESYNEQFFGPGTRLTVL.

The chain uses TRBV12-3 or TRBV12-4 and TRBJ1-2; TRBD1 aligns across 7 bases. This CDR3 is built from 15 residues. J was trimmed by 3 bases and V by 1 base; bases with no gene match: 5. The CDR3 region has the DNA TGTGCCAGCAGTTTAGGAATGACAGGGTACTATGGCTACACCTTC. Protein product: CASSLGMTGYYGYTF.

J is TRBJ2-5 and V is TRBV18; D gene uncertain. In germline, CDR1 is KGHSH, CDR2 LQKENI. The CDR3 is 13 amino acids. Trimming pared 3 bases from V and 5 bases from J, leaving 10 bases between. The CDR3 spells CASSPGVEETQYF. The DNA for the CDR3 is TGTGCCAGCTCACCCGGTGTGGAGGAGACCCAGTACTTC.

The rearrangement joins TRBV6-5 to TRBJ2-1; 8 bases agree with TRBD2. The germline V gene encodes CDR1 MNHEY and CDR2 SVGAGI. The trim removed 7 bases at V and 9 bases at J, leaving 17 bases unmatched. There are 16 residues in the CDR3. CDR3 amino acids: CASTKDSGTRNTEQFF. The CDR3 region has the DNA TGTGCCAGCACTAAAGACTCCGGGACTAGGAACACTGAGCAGTTCTTC.

This clonotype was seen many times. The chain uses TRBV7-3 and TRBJ2-1, with D uncertain. Trimming took off 5 bases at V and 9 bases at J, with 11 bases between the two ends. Germline-derived CDR1 and CDR2 are SGHTA and FQGTGA. The CDR3 covers 12 residues. This CDR3 reads CASSTKGGEQFF. The CDR3 DNA reads as TGTGCCAGCAGCACTAAGGGCGGTGAGCAGTTCTTC.